This T cell receptor beta chain was identified during a study of blood T cell repertoires in COVID-19. The wider study: PBMCs, B-cell-depleted T cells, or T cells were the source of the cDNA or gDNA that made up the material.

As regards this clone: Other DNA sequences within the sample encode an identical CDR3.

As originally analysed: Amplifying reference gene primers gave estimates of nucleated cell counts. Profiling relied on immunoSEQ multiplex PCR, and the TCRdb table lists in-frame clones only, not all of them. The V and J calls and the clone size are those of that table, but D and trimming were determined from the DNA. The sample shows hundreds of thousands of clones, 85% to 90% of them seen only once. In assigning cohorts, the study relied on participant-reported clinical history. A PCR-confirmed or clinician-diagnosed COVID-19 case had contacted exposed participants within 2 weeks of entry. This TCR came from a man aged 45-65 years who had been exposed to COVID-19. Material: PBMCs or T cells enriched from blood (not recorded which).

CDR3 sequence reads: CASSLAGGTDTQYF. The CDR3 nucleotides read TGTGCCAGCAGCCTAGCGGGAGGCACAGATACGCAGTATTTT. V is TRBV3-1 (or the pseudogene TRBV3-2) and J is TRBJ2-3; TRBD2 matches at 9 bases. Losses at the gene ends were 4 bases for V and 1 base for J; bases not matched to a gene: 0. The CDR3 runs 14 residues. Germline CDR1 LGHDT, CDR2 YNNKEL (reference sequence).